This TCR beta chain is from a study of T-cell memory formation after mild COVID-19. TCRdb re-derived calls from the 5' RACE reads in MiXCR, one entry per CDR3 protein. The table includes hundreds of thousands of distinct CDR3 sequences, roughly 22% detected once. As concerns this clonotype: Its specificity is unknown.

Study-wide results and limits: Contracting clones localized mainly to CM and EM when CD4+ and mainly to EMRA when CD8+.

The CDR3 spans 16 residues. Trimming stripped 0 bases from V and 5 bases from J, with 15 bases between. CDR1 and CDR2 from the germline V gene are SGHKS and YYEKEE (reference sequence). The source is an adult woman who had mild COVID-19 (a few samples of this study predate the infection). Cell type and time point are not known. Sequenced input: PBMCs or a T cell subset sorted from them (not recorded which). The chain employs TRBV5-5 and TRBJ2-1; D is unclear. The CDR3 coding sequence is TGTGCCAGCAGCTTGGATGTCTACCGTCCCAACAATGAGCAGTTCTTC. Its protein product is CASSLDVYRPNNEQFF. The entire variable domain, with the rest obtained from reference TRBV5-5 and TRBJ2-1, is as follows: DAGVTQSPTHLIKTRGQQVTLRCSPISGHKSVSWYQQVLGQGPQFIFQYYEKEERGRGNFPDRFSARQFPNYSSELNVNALLLGDSALYLCASSLDVYRPNNEQFFGPGTRLTVL.